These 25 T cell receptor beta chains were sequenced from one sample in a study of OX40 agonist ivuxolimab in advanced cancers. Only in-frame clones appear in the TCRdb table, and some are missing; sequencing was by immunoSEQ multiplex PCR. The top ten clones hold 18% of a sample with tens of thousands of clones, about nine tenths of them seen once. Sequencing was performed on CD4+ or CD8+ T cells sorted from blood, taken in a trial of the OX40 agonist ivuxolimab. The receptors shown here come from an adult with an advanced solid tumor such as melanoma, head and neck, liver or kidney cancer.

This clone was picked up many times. This CDR3 reads CASSSDWTGGFHEQYF. CDR3 bases: TGTGCCAGCAGTTCAGATTGGACAGGGGGATTTCACGAGCAGTACTTC. The chain employs TRBV7-9 and TRBJ2-7, with 10 bases identical to TRBD1. The J segment lost 5 bases and the V segment lost 6 bases, leaving 13 bases of the junction unmatched. The CDR3 has 16 amino acids. From germline, CDR1 is SEHNR and CDR2 FQNEAQ (reference sequence).

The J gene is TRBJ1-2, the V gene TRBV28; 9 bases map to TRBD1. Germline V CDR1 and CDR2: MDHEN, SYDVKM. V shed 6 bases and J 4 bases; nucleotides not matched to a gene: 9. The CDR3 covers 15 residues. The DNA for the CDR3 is TGTGCCAGCAGGGGGACAGGGAATCCCCTCTATGGCTACACCTTC. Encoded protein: CASRGTGNPLYGYTF.

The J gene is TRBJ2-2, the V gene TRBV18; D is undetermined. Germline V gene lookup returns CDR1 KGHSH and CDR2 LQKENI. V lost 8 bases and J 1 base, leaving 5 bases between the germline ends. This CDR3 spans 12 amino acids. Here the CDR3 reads CASKENTGELFF. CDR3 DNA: TGTGCCAGCAAGGAGAACACCGGGGAGCTGTTTTTT.

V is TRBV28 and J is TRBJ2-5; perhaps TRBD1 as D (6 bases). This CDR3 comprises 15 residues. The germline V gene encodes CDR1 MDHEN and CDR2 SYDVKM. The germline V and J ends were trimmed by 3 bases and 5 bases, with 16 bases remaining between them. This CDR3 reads CASSFLPGRGETQYF. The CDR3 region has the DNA TGTGCCAGCAGTTTCTTACCGGGAAGGGGGGAGACCCAGTACTTC.

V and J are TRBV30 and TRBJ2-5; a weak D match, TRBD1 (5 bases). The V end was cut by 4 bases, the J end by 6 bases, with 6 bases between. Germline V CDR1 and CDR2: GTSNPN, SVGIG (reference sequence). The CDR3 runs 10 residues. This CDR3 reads CAWKGKTQYF. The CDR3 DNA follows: TGTGCCTGGAAGGGGAAGACCCAGTACTTC.

CDR3 nucleotide sequence: TGCGCCAGCAGCCAAGAGGGGGCGGGGTACGAGCAGTACTTC. As protein: CASSQEGAGYEQYF. The chain employs TRBV4-3 and TRBJ2-5; TRBD1 or TRBD2 may be the D gene (6 bases each). The J call may be mistaken, given a closer DNA end match to TRBJ2-7. This CDR3 is built from 14 residues. The germline V gene encodes CDR1 LGHNA and CDR2 YSLEER.

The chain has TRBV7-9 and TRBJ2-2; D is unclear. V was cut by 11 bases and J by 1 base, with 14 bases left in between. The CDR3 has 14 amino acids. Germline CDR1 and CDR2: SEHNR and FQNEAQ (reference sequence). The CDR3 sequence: CAVRKDGNTGELFF. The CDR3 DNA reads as TGTGCCGTCCGCAAAGACGGGAACACCGGGGAGCTGTTTTTT.

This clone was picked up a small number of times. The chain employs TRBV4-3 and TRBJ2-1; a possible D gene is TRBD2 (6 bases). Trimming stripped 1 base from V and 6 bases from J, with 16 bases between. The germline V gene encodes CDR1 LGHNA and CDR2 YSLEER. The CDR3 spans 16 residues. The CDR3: CASSQVRGVLSNEQFF. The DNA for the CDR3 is TGCGCCAGCAGCCAAGTACGCGGGGTGTTGAGCAATGAGCAGTTCTTC.

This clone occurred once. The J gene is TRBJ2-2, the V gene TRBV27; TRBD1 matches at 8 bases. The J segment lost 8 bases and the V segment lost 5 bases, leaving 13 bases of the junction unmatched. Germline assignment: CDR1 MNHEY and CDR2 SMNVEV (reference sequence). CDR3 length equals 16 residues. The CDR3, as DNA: TGTGCCAGCAGTCTAAGACAGGGGATTACAATTGGGGAGCTGTTTTTT. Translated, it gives CASSLRQGITIGELFF.

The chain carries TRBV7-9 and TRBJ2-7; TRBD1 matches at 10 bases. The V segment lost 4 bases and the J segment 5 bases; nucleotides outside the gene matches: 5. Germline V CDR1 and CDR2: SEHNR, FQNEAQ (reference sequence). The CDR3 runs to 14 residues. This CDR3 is CASSSTGGSNEQYF. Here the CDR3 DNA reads TGTGCCAGCAGCTCGACAGGGGGCTCAAACGAGCAGTACTTC. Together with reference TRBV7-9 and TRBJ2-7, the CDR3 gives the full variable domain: DTGVSQNPRHKITKRGQNVTFRCDPISEHNRLYWYRQTLGQGPEFLTYFQNEAQLEKSRLLSDRFSAERPKGSFSTLEIQRTEQGDSAMYLCASSSTGGSNEQYFGPGTRLTVT.

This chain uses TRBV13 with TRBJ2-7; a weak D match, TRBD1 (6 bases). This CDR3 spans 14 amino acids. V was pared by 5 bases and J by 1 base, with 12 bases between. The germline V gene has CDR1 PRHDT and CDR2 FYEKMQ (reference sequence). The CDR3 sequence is CASSPFRGSYEQYF. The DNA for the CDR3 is TGTGCCAGCAGCCCCTTCAGGGGATCCTACGAGCAGTACTTC.

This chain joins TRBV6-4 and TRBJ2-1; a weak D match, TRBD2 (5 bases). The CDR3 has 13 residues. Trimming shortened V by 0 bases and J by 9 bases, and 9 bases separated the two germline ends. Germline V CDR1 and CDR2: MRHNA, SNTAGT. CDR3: CASSDSTRAEQFF. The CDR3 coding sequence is TGTGCCAGCAGTGACTCGACGAGGGCTGAGCAGTTCTTC.

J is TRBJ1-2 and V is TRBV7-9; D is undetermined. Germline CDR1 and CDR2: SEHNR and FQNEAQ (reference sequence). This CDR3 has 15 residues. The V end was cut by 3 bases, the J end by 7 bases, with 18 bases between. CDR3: CASSFWTQEPLGYTF. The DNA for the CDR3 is TGTGCCAGCAGCTTCTGGACGCAGGAGCCCCTTGGCTACACCTTC.

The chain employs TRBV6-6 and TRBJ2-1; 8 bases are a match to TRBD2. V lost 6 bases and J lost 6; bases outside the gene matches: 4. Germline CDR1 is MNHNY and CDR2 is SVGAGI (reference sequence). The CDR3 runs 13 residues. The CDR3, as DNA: TGTGCCAGCAGAGGAGGGACTAGCAATGAGCAGTTCTTC. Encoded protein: CASRGGTSNEQFF.

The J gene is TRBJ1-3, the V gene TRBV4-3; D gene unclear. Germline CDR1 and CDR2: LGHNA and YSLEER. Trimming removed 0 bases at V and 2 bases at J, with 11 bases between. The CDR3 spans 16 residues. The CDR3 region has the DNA TGCGCCAGCAGCCAAGATTTAGGGCTACCTGGAAACACCATATATTTT. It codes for CASSQDLGLPGNTIYF.

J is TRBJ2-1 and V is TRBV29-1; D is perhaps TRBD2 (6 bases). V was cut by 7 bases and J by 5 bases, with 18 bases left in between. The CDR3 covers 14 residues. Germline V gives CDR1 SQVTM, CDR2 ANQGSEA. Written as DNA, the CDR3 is TGCAGCGGTGCGACTAGTCCTATGAACAATGAGCAGTTCTTC. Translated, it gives CSGATSPMNNEQFF.

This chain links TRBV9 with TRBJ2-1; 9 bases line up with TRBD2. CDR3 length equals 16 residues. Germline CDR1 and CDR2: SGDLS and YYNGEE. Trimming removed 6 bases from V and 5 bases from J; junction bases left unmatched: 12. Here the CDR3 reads CASNLAAGGRDNEQFF. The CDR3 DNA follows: TGTGCCAGCAACCTAGCCGCGGGAGGGCGCGACAATGAGCAGTTCTTC.

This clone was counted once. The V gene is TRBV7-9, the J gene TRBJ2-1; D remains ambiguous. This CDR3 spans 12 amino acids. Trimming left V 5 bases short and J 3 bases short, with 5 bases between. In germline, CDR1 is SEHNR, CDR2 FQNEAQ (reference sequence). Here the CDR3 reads CASSPHYNEQFF. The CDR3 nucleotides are TGTGCCAGCAGCCCACACTACAATGAGCAGTTCTTC.

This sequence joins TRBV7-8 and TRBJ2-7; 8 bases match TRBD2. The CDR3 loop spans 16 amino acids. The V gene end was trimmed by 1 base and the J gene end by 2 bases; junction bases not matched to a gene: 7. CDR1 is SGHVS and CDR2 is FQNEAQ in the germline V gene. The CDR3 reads CASSLEGIAGPYEQYF. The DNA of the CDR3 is TGTGCCAGCAGCTTAGAGGGAATAGCGGGGCCCTACGAGCAGTACTTC.

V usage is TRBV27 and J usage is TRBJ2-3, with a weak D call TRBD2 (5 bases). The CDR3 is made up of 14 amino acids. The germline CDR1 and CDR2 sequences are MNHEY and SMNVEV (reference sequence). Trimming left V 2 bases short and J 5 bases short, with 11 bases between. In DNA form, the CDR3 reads TGTGCCAGCAGTTTACCCGGGAATGTAGATACGCAGTATTTT. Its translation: CASSLPGNVDTQYF.

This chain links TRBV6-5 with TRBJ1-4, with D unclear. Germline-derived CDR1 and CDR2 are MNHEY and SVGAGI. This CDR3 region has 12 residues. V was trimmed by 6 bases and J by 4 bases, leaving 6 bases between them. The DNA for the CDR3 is TGTGCCAGCAGGGAGCATAATGAAAAACTGTTTTTT. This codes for CASREHNEKLFF.

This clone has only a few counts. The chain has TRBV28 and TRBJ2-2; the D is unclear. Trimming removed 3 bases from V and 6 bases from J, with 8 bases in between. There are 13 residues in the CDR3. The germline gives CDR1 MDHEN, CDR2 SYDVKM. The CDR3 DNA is TGTGCCAGCAGTTTCATTGTCTCCGGGGAGCTGTTTTTT. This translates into CASSFIVSGELFF.

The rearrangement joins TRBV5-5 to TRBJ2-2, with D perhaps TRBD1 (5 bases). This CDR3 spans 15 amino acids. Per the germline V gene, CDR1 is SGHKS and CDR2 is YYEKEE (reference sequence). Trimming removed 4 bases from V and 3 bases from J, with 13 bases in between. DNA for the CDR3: TGTGCCAGCAGCACGGCCCAAGGGGACACCGGGGAGCTGTTTTTT. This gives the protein CASSTAQGDTGELFF.

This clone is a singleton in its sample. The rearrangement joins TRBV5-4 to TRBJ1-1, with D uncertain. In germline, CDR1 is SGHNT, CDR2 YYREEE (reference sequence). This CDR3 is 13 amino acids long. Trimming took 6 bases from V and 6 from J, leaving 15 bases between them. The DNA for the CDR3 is TGTGCCAGCACCGACCGGCCGGCCGCTGAAGCTTTCTTT. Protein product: CASTDRPAAEAFF.

CDR3 residues: CASSLWGTSGRSAGELFF. CDR3 coding DNA: TGTGCCAGCAGTTTATGGGGGACTAGCGGGAGGTCGGCCGGGGAGCTGTTTTTT. This rearrangement joins TRBV28 to TRBJ2-2; 15 nucleotides match TRBD2. J gave up 6 bases and V 0 bases, and 5 bases lay outside the gene matches. The germline gives CDR1 MDHEN, CDR2 SYDVKM. The CDR3 is 18 amino acids.